The clone carrying this T cell receptor beta chain was counted many times. The antigen is undetermined. This record belongs to a study of T cell repertoires in cytomegalovirus infection. Study information: Signatures in public TCR beta sequences pointed to both CMV infection and matching HLA type. The study's findings and limits: Cumulative frequency of public TCR beta families picked out carriers of CMV plus the relevant HLA. Dominating the ex vivo response were HLA-C-restricted CMV-specific TCR beta clonotypes.

This CDR3 contains 12 residues. Germline CDR1 reads SGHKS; CDR2 reads YYEKEE (reference sequence). The germline V and J ends were trimmed by 4 bases and 6 bases, with 8 bases remaining between them. From the reads, TCRdb called clonotypes with MiXCR, one entry per CDR3 protein. The sample carries roughly 320,000 distinct CDR3 sequences, around 10% recorded once. The sequence was collected from a human donor in good health (CMV status not recorded). Some clones in this sample may be carry-over from other donors' samples. This chain joins TRBV5-5 and TRBJ2-1; D possibly corresponds to TRBD1 (5 bases). The sequenced sample was PBMCs. The DNA of the CDR3 is TGTGCCAGCAGCCCAGGGTTCAATGAGCAGTTCTTC. Translation gives CASSPGFNEQFF.